The entry that follows covers one TCR beta chain sequence. Here immunoSEQ multiplex PCR was the method, and the copy in TCRdb shows in-frame clones only, minus some. The sample has 70,000 to 90,000 clones, around 85% seen once. This record comes from a study of PD-L1 blockade in urothelial cancer. Trimming shortened V by 2 bases and J by 5 bases, and 25 bases separated the two germline ends. This CDR3 is 17 amino acids long. Germline V gene data show CDR1 as GTSNPN and CDR2 as SVGIG (reference sequence). The time point here: pretreatment peripheral blood. The clonotype comes from a man in his sixties with urothelial cancer. The sample here was PBMCs, taken around atezolizumab (anti-PD-L1) treatment. The chain links TRBV30 to TRBJ2-7; tentatively, D is TRBD1 (5 bases). The CDR3 region has the DNA TGTGCCTGGAGTAAATTAAGGGGCCGAGATCTGTCCCACGAGCAGTACTTC. It encodes CAWSKLRGRDLSHEQYF.